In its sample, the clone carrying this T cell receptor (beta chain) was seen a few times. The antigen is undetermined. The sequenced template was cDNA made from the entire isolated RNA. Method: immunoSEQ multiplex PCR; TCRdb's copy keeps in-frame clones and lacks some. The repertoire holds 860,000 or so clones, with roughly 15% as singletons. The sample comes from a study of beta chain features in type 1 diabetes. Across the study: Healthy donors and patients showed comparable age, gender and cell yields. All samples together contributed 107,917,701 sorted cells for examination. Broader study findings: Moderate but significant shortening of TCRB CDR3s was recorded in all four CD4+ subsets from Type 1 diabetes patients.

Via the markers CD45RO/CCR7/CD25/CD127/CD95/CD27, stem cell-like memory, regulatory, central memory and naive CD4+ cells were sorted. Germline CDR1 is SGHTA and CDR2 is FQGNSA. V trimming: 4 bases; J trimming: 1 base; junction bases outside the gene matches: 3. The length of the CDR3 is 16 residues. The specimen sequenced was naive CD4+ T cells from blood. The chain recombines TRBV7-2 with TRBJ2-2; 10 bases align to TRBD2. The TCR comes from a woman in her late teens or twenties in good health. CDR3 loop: CASSYLAGGNTGELFF. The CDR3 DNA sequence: TGTGCCAGCAGCTATTTAGCGGGAGGGAACACCGGGGAGCTGTTTTTT.